This section outlines one TCR beta chain sequence together with its context. This clonotype appeared a few times. What antigen it recognizes has not been identified. Base qualities are not at hand, and no much larger clone is one base apart. Interpreted using the paper, the treatment or condition label stands for: allogeneic hematopoietic cell transplantation with graft depleted of TCRalphabeta T cells and CD19 B cells. Transplant recipients were children who received TCRalphabeta/CD19-depleted allogeneic hematopoietic cell grafts. In the germline V gene, CDR1 corresponds to MNHNS and CDR2 to SASEGT. The germline ends are 22 bases apart after V is trimmed by 5 bases and J by 8 bases. Inclusive of the bounding cysteine and phenylalanine, the CDR3 is 16 residues long. Only CDR3 DNA remains: 48 bases, in frame from the first base. Library generation was performed with PCR. Reads for this sample came from an Illumina HiSeq 2500. To normalize quantification of the TCRbeta repertoire, the TCR libraries were built with molecular barcoding that relied on unique molecular identifiers. TCRdb passed the public sequencing reads through fastp at Q25 and MiXCR, retaining productive beta sequences. Under each unique CDR3 protein, matching rows form one entry showing the most common genes and DNA. The table for this sample lists about 77,000 distinct CDR3 sequences; about a sixth of them were counted only once. Together, the top ten hold about half of the sample.

The data derive from a study of T-cell reconstitution after alpha-beta-depleted transplantation in children (dated by TCRdb to about 2016). The study in broad terms: Using TCR repertoire profiling, the study followed T-cell immune reconstitution in a quantitative way in children after TCRalphabeta/CD19-depleted allogeneic hematopoietic cell transplantation. General findings and caveats noted by the study authors: Hyperexpanded clone frequencies declined over subsequent months; after one year, T-cell counts and TCRbeta diversity were mostly attributed to newly produced T cells. The apparently early recovery of alphabetaT-cell counts about two months after transplant reportedly depended on only several hundred rapidly expanded clones that came from non-depleted graft cells. In some patients, the high TCRbeta diversity seen at day 60 was put down to recipient T cells and intrathymic progenitors that had survived conditioning.

The source material was PBMCs, mostly from graft donor cells, sampled 360 days after TCRalphabeta/CD19-depleted stem cell transplant. The chain is encoded by TRBV6-1 joined to TRBJ2-1, with the identity of the D gene unclear. The TCR was taken from a male patient between 2 and 10 years old who had a stem cell transplant for acute lymphoblastic leukemia, so the T cells may come from the graft donor. The CDR3 loop reads CASSRSRFIVVDEQFF. The sequenced DNA is TGTGCCAGCAGTAGAAGCCGGTTTATCGTTGTGGATGAGCAGTTCTTC.